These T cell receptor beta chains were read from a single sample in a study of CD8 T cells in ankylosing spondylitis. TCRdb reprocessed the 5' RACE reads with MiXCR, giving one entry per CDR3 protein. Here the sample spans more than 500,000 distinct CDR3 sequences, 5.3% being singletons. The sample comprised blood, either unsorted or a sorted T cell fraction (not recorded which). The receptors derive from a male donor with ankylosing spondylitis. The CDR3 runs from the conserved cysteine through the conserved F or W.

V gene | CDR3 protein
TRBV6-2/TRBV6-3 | CASSLIGGPGQETQYF
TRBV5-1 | CASSLAPDRNFYEQYF
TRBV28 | CASSPHPDSYSFFYGYTF
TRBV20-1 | CSGGPLTDTQYF
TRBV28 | CASTGSSGNTIYF
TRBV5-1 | CDSSWTKFYEQHF
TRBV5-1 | CASSFLAGGPYEQYF
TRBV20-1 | CSARSAGTEAFF
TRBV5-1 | CASSWGTTGELFF
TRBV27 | CASSYRGAPTDTQYF
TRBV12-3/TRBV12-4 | CASSKVGTFISSYNSPLHF
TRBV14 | CASSRRDGSYNEQFF
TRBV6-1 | CASSPYDRGKASNQPQHF
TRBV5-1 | CASSLVTGGTEAFF
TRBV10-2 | CASSLTGGRTEAFF
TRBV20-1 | CSASRGPSTGELFF
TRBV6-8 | CASSYVTPPSRGYTF
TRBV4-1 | CASSQSISPYNEQFF
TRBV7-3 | CASSLTLRTEAFF
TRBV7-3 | CASSLTFGGELFF
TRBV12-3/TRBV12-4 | CASSLRGLAGGQFF
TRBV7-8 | CASSLGGGSYTF
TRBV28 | CASSLAGLDTIYF
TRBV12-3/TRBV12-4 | CASKPPGGAGQPQHF
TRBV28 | CASSYITNTEAFF
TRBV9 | CASSAPADKSRDTEAFF
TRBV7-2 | CASSLAFSVFNEKLFF
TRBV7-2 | CASRTSGVIHQETQYF
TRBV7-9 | CASSLLRVEETQYF
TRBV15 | CATSTGPSYEQYF
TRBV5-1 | CASSSLRRGDHEQYF
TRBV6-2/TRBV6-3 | CASSLTPGQVRYEQYF
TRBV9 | CASSAGTVDWENNEQFF
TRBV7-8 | CASSLGRVGSYNSPLHF
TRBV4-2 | CASSLLPGLTYEQYF
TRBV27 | CASSFSYGTQIYEQYF
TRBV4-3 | CASSQEVPSPLHF
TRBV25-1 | CASSAFSGTSGGAGETQYF